This TCR beta chain was obtained from a study of relationships among human T cell subsets. Study-level findings and limits: A couple of pan T samples, processed alongside pan B cells, lack T cell counts. Th1, Th2 and regulatory subsets overlapped substantially in CDR3 sequences.

The germline V gene has CDR1 SGHNT and CDR2 YENEEA. The V gene end was trimmed by 6 bases and the J gene end by 3 bases; junction bases not matched to a gene: 4. The length of the CDR3 is 14 residues. About this clonotype itself: Its antigen is not known.

Semiquantitative ARM-PCR amplified T cell receptor alpha and beta CDR3 regions from mRNA. Tagged nested gene-specific primers were used first, then communal superprimers amplified exponentially. TCRdb reprocessed the multiplex PCR reads with MiXCR, giving one entry per CDR3 protein. The data show over 13,000 distinct CDR3 sequences, around 62% seen once. The clonotype was recovered from a man in his forties in good health. The sample consisted of total T cells sorted from blood. This chain connects TRBV11-3 to TRBJ2-5; 10 bases map to TRBD2. Here the CDR3 reads CASSRTSGKETQYF. For the CDR3, the DNA is TGTGCCAGCAGTCGGACTAGCGGAAAAGAGACCCAGTACTTC.